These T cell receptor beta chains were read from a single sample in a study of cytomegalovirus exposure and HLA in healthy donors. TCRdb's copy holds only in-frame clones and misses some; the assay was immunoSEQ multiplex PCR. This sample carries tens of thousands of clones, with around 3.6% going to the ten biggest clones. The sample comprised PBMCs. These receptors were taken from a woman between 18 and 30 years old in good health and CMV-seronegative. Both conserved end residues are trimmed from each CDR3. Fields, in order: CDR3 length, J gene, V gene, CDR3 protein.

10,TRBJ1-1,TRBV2,ASSDTGTEAF
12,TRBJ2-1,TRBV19,ASSLGQGLHEQF
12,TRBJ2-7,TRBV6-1,ASSGGTGTYEQY
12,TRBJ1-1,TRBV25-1,ASSESRSFTEAF
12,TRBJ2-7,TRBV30,AWNMDILTYEQY
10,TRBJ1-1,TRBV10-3,AVRTGGTEAF
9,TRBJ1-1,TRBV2,ASSDPAEAF
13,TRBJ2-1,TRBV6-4,ASSGTSGSYNEQF
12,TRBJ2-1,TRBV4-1,ASSQRPLGSEQF
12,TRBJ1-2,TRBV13,ASSMGQGMFGYT
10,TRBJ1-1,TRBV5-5,ASSWGRTEAF
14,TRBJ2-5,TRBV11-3,ASSGRTGVMQETQY
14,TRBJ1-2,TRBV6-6,ASSYLGLGTNYGYT
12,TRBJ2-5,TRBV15,ATSRPSGVETQY
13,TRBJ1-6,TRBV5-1,ASSPRDRHNSPLH
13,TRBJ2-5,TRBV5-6,ASSWVTGPLETQY
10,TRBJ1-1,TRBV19,ASASRDRRAF
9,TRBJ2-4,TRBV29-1,SVDRQNIQY
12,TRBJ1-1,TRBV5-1,ASSLEGHNFEAF
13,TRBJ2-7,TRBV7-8,ASSWGPLPQYEQY
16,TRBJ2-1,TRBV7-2,ASSPGTSGRARYNEQF
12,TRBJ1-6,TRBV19,ASSRGTAISPLH
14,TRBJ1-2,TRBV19,ASSPGQGRKFYGYT
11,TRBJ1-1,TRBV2,ASRGERGTEAF
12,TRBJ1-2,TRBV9,ASSVEGHHYGYT
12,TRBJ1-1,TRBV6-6,ASTETGGGTEAF
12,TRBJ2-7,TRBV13,ASSLLGTRNEQY
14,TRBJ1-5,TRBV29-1,SVTGTVPLSNQPQH
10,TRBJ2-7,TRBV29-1,SASGTPYEQY
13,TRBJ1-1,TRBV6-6,ASSTTDKLNTEAF
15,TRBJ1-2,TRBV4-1,ASSQDHSPYGAYGYT
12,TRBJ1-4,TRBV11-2,ASSPQGKEEKLF
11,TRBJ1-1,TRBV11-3,ASSLDQNTEAF
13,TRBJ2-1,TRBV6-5,ASSIGQGAYNEQF
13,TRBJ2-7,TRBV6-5,ASSQGQPQLYEQY
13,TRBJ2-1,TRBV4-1,ASSQLAGAYNEQF
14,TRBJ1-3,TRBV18,ASSPYGAVSGNTIY
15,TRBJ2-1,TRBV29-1,SVVLAGGQSSYNEQF
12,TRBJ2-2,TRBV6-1,ASSVQTGAGELF
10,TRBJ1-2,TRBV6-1,ASSPINYGYT
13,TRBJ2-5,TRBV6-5,ASSFNGRAQETQY
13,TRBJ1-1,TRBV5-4,ASSFGDRGNTEAF
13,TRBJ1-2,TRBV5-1,ASRRSGTGAGGYT
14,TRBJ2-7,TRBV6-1,ASSERGQGGSYEQY
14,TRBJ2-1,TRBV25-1,ASSQQAGDREDEQF
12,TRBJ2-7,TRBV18,ASSPGTSGYEQY
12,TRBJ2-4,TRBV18,ASSPGGGGNIQY
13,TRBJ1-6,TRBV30,AWGVNRGYNSPLH
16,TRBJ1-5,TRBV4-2,ASSQQTGVIGAAQPQH
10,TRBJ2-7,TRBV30,AWGQESYEQY
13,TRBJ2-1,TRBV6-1,ASRVTGTIHNEQF
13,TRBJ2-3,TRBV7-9,ASSLTSGITDKQY
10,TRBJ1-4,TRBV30,ASTTVWEKLF